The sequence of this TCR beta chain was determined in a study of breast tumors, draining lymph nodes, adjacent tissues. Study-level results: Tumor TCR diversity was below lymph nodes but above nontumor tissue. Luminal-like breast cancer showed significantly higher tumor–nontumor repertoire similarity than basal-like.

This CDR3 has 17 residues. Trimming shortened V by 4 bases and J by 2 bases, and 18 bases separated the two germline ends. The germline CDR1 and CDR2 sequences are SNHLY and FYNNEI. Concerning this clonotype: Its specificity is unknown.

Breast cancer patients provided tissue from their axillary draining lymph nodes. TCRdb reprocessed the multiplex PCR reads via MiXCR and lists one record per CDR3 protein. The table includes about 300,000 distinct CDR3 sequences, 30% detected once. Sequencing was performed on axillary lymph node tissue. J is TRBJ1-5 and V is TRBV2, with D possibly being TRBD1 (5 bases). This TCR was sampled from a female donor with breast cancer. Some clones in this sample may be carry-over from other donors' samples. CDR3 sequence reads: CASSASGDPGRNQPQHF. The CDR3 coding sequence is TGTGCCAGCAGTGCTAGTGGGGACCCTGGGCGCAATCAGCCCCAGCATTTT.